This TCR beta chain was observed in a study of blood T cell repertoires in COVID-19. Assay: immunoSEQ multiplex PCR; the TCRdb copy retains only in-frame clones and omits some. The sample records 290,000 or so clones, around nine tenths being singletons. CDR1 MDHEN and CDR2 SYDVKM come from the germline V gene. Trimming pared 6 bases from V and 7 bases from J, leaving 18 bases between. This CDR3 region has 15 residues. What was sequenced was peripheral blood. This receptor was taken from a man between 65 and 79 years old with acute or convalescent COVID-19. The genes are TRBV28 and TRBJ1-4; a possible D gene is TRBD1 (5 bases). CDR3 residues: CASSRISHQGEKLFF. The CDR3 DNA sequence: TGTGCCAGCAGCCGGATCAGCCACCAGGGTGAAAAACTGTTTTTT. Full variable domain (remainder filled in from reference TRBV28 and TRBJ1-4): DVKVTQSSRYLVKRTGEKVFLECVQDMDHENMFWYRQDPGLGLRLIYFSYDVKMKEKGDIPEGYSVSREKKERFSLILESASTNQTSMYLCASSRISHQGEKLFFGSGTQLSVL.